These T cell receptor beta chains were read from a single sample in a study of blood T cell repertoires in COVID-19. Only in-frame clones appear in the TCRdb table, and some are missing; sequencing was by immunoSEQ multiplex PCR. The sample lists about 100,000 clones; roughly 80% were seen once. Sequenced sample: peripheral blood. The receptors derive from a man aged 45-65 years with active or convalescent COVID-19. Both conserved end residues are part of each CDR3. D genes are given only for firm matches. Only some rows state a clone size, as once, few, many or a class for expanded clones.

CDR3 DNA,CDR3 protein,D gene,clone size,J gene,V gene
TGTGCCAGCAGCCAAGGGGAGGGGGGGTTCTACGAGCAGTACTTC,CASSQGEGGFYEQYF,-,few,TRBJ2-7,TRBV3-1/TRBV3-2
TGTGCCAGCAGTTTGGGACTAGCGGGAGACAATGAGCAGTTCTTC,CASSLGLAGDNEQFF,TRBD2,few,TRBJ2-1,TRBV27
TGTGCCAGCAGTGAAGAGGGACTAGCGGGAGGGTCCTACAATGAGCAGTTCTTC,CASSEEGLAGGSYNEQFF,TRBD2,-,TRBJ2-1,TRBV2
TGCGCCAGCAGCTTGTGGGGACAGGGGTATGGTGGAAACACCATATATTTT,CASSLWGQGYGGNTIYF,TRBD1,few,TRBJ1-3,TRBV5-1
TGTGCCATCAGTGATTGGCAGAATAGCAATCAGCCCCAGCATTTT,CAISDWQNSNQPQHF,-,-,TRBJ1-5,TRBV10-3
TGTGCCAGCAGCGTAGGGGAACTAGCGCCCGGGGAGCTGTTTTTT,CASSVGELAPGELFF,TRBD2,once,TRBJ2-2,TRBV9
TGTGCCAGCAGTGGCCATCAGACTAGCACAGATACGCAGTATTTT,CASSGHQTSTDTQYF,-,-,TRBJ2-3,TRBV27
TGCGCCAGCAGCGCGGGACAGGGCTCCCACAATGAGCAGTTCTTC,CASSAGQGSHNEQFF,TRBD1,few,TRBJ2-1,TRBV5-1
TGTGCCAGCAGCTTCAGACAGGGCTCCTACGAGCAGTACTTC,CASSFRQGSYEQYF,TRBD1,-,TRBJ2-7,TRBV7-9
TGTGCCAGCGCCCCACCCAGTTCCTACAATGAGCAGTTCTTC,CASAPPSSYNEQFF,-,-,TRBJ2-1,TRBV28
TGCGCCAGCAGTGAGTCGGCTGGAGCCTACGAGCAGTACTTC,CASSESAGAYEQYF,-,-,TRBJ2-7,TRBV10-1
TGCGCCAGCAGATCCGGGAGCCCTAGCTCTGGGGCCAACGTCCTGACTTTC,CASRSGSPSSGANVLTF,-,once,TRBJ2-6,TRBV5-1
TGTGCCAGCAGCCAATTGGACAGGGCGAGGAACACCGGGGAGCTGTTTTTT,CASSQLDRARNTGELFF,TRBD1,-,TRBJ2-2,TRBV4-2
TGTGCCAGCAGCCAGGGAGGTATCGGGCATCAGCCCCAGCATTTT,CASSQGGIGHQPQHF,-,-,TRBJ1-5,TRBV7-2
TGTGCCAGCAGTTTGGGACAGATCAACGAGCAGTACTTC,CASSLGQINEQYF,TRBD1,few,TRBJ2-7,TRBV5-8
TGTGCCAGCAGCTTAGCCAGTGGAAACACCATATATTTT,CASSLASGNTIYF,-,-,TRBJ1-3,TRBV11-3
TGCGCCAGCAGCCAAGAGGCCCGGGCGGGGATGAACACTGAAGCTTTCTTT,CASSQEARAGMNTEAFF,-,-,TRBJ1-1,TRBV4-1
TGTGCCAGCACCCTCGGACAGGGTCCTCCCGGGGAGCTGTTTTTT,CASTLGQGPPGELFF,TRBD1,-,TRBJ2-2,TRBV11-2
TGTGCCAGCAGTTTAAGACAGGAGGGCTACACCTTC,CASSLRQEGYTF,-,-,TRBJ1-2,TRBV12-3/TRBV12-4
TGTGCCAGCAGCTCCCAGGGGGCGGATGAAAAACTGTTTTTT,CASSSQGADEKLFF,TRBD1,-,TRBJ1-4,TRBV7-9
TGTGCCAGCAGCCCTACGACAGGGGCATCCGGGGAGCTGTTTTTT,CASSPTTGASGELFF,TRBD1,-,TRBJ2-2,TRBV9
TGTGCCAGCAGCGTACCGGACAGAGAGAACACCGGGGAGCTGTTTTTT,CASSVPDRENTGELFF,-,-,TRBJ2-2,TRBV6-6
TGCGCCAGCAGCCAAGGACAGGGCGGGCGGGAGACCCAGTACTTC,CASSQGQGGRETQYF,TRBD1,-,TRBJ2-5,TRBV5-1
TGTGCCAGCAGTTTGTGGGCGCAGCCCCAGCATTTT,CASSLWAQPQHF,-,-,TRBJ1-5,TRBV28
TGTGCCAGCAGCCAAGAACTAGCGGGAGGTGATACGCAGTATTTT,CASSQELAGGDTQYF,TRBD2,-,TRBJ2-3,TRBV4-2
TGTGCTTCGACAGGGGCGGAATATGGCTACACCTTC,CASTGAEYGYTF,TRBD1,-,TRBJ1-2,TRBV2
TGCAGCGCAGGGACTAGCGGGAGTGCTCAAATACTTTCCTACAATGAGCAGTTCTTC,CSAGTSGSAQILSYNEQFF,TRBD2,-,TRBJ2-1,TRBV29-1
TGTGCCAGCAGTTACGAGGCCGGAGAACTCTACGAGCAGTACTTC,CASSYEAGELYEQYF,-,-,TRBJ2-7,TRBV6-6
TGTGCCATCAGTGAGACTAGCGGGAGGGCTCCCGATGAGCAGTTCTTC,CAISETSGRAPDEQFF,TRBD2,-,TRBJ2-1,TRBV10-3
TGTGCCAGCAGCCACGGTCAGGGGTTAGGGTATGGCTACACCTTC,CASSHGQGLGYGYTF,-,-,TRBJ1-2,TRBV5-6
TGTGCCAGCTCACCTGCCGGGACAGGGAACTCACCCCTCCACTTT,CASSPAGTGNSPLHF,TRBD1,-,TRBJ1-6,TRBV18
TGTGCCAGCGGCCAGGGGCAGCTGACTGGAAACACCATATATTTT,CASGQGQLTGNTIYF,-,-,TRBJ1-3,TRBV6-2/TRBV6-3
TGTGCCAGCTCACCATCATCACAGACCAATGAAAAACTGTTTTTT,CASSPSSQTNEKLFF,-,-,TRBJ1-4,TRBV18
TGTGCCAGCAGCTATATCCCCTCAGATGCAGATACGCAGTATTTT,CASSYIPSDADTQYF,-,-,TRBJ2-3,TRBV7-9
TGTGCCAGCAGCCCTAGCCTACTAGCGGGAGTCAACGAGCAGTACTTC,CASSPSLLAGVNEQYF,TRBD2,-,TRBJ2-7,TRBV7-2
TGTGCCATCAGTGACCCGCTTACTAGCGGGCCGGCCCCATCGCAGGCAGATACGCAGTATTTT,CAISDPLTSGPAPSQADTQYF,TRBD2,-,TRBJ2-3,TRBV10-3
TGTGCCAGCAGCCAACGGGGGAGCTACGAGCAGTACTTC,CASSQRGSYEQYF,-,-,TRBJ2-7,TRBV14
TGTGCCAGCAATAGCGGACAGGGTTGGGGGAACGAGCAGTACTTC,CASNSGQGWGNEQYF,TRBD1,few,TRBJ2-7,TRBV2
TGTGCCAGCAGCTTCGGACAGGTATACACTGAAGCTTTCTTT,CASSFGQVYTEAFF,TRBD1,few,TRBJ1-1,TRBV11-2
TGTGCCAGCCGGTCCCCGGGACTACGGTACGAGCAGTACTTC,CASRSPGLRYEQYF,TRBD2,-,TRBJ2-7,TRBV6-5
TGTGCCAGCAGCCAAGTGGGGCAAGAGCAGTTCTTC,CASSQVGQEQFF,-,-,TRBJ2-1,TRBV3-1/TRBV3-2
TGCGCCAGCAGCTTCGGGCACAGGGAAGAGACCCAGTACTTC,CASSFGHREETQYF,-,-,TRBJ2-5,TRBV5-1
TGTGCCACTCGGTCCCTCGATGAGCAGTTCTTC,CATRSLDEQFF,-,-,TRBJ2-1,TRBV24-1
TGTGCCAGCATGGCGGGAGGACGCAATGAGCAGTTCTTC,CASMAGGRNEQFF,TRBD2,few,TRBJ2-1,TRBV6-6
TGTGCCAGCAGTGAAGAAAACACACGGGTTAATTCACCCCTCCACTTT,CASSEENTRVNSPLHF,-,-,TRBJ1-6,TRBV2
TGTGCCAGCAGTTTATTCGCAGGGACTGGCGAGACCCAGTACTTC,CASSLFAGTGETQYF,-,-,TRBJ2-5,TRBV27
TGTGCCAGTAACCTGCGAAATAGGGGGAGGCCCCAGCATTTT,CASNLRNRGRPQHF,-,-,TRBJ1-5,TRBV19
TGTGCCAGCAAGGGGGAGGGCAGGTCCTACGAGCAGTACTTC,CASKGEGRSYEQYF,-,-,TRBJ2-7,TRBV6-5
TGTGCCAGCTCACTCGGGACTAGCTTAGACACGCAGTATTTT,CASSLGTSLDTQYF,TRBD2,-,TRBJ2-3,TRBV18
TGTGCCAGCAGCGAGGAGGAGAGGTTAGTGTCCTACAATGAGCAGTTCTTC,CASSEEERLVSYNEQFF,-,-,TRBJ2-1,TRBV7-8
TGTGCCAGCAGCGGCCCCCTGGGGGGGGGCTACACCTTC,CASSGPLGGGYTF,-,-,TRBJ1-2,TRBV9
TGTGCCTGGAAGAGACAGGGGATGTTCTTT,CAWKRQGMFF,TRBD1,-,TRBJ1-1,TRBV30
TGTGCCTGGAGTAGCAGACGGGCAACTAATGAAAAACTGTTTTTT,CAWSSRRATNEKLFF,-,-,TRBJ1-4,TRBV30
TGTGCCAGCGTTCGCGGGAGTGCAGATACGCAGTATTTT,CASVRGSADTQYF,TRBD2,-,TRBJ2-3,TRBV6-5
TGTGCCTGGAGTTCGGGACGCGAAAGGGGGAGGACCCAGTACTTC,CAWSSGRERGRTQYF,-,-,TRBJ2-5,TRBV30
TGTGCCAGCAGCACGACAGGGGCCAGTGGGTACACTGAAGCTTTCTTT,CASSTTGASGYTEAFF,TRBD1,-,TRBJ1-1,TRBV5-4
TGTGCCAGCACCGTCTTAAGCGGTGAAAAACTGTTTTTT,CASTVLSGEKLFF,-,-,TRBJ1-4,TRBV7-9
TGTGCCACCAGTGAGGCAGCCGGGACAGGGGAAAAAGAGCAGTTCTTC,CATSEAAGTGEKEQFF,TRBD1,-,TRBJ2-1,TRBV24-1